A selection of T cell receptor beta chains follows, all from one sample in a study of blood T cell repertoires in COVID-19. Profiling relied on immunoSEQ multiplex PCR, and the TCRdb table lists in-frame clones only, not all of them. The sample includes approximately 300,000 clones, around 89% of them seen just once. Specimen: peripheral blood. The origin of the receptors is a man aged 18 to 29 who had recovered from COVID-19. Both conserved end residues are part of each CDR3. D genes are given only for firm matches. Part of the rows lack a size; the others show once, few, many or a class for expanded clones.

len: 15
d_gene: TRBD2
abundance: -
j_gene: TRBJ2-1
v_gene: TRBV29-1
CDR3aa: CSVVVSGGLYNEQFF
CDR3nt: TGCAGCGTTGTTGTAAGCGGGGGGCTCTACAATGAGCAGTTCTTC

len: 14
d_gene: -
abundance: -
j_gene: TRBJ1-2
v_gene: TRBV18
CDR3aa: CASSPSGGQEGYTF
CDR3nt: TGTGCCAGCTCACCGTCGGGGGGGCAGGAAGGCTACACCTTC

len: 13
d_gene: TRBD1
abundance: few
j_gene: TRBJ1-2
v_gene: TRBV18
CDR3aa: CASSAGTAYGYTF
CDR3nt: TGTGCCAGCTCAGCCGGGACAGCATATGGCTACACCTTC

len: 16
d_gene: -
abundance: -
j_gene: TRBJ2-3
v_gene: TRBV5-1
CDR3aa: CASSAGLEFGWDTQYF
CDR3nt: TGCGCCAGCAGCGCCGGCCTAGAGTTCGGGTGGGATACGCAGTATTTT

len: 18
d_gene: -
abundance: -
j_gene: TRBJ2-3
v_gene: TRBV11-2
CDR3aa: CASSLGGWEAPRTDTQYF
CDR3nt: TGTGCCAGCAGCTTAGGAGGGTGGGAGGCTCCCCGCACAGATACGCAGTATTTT

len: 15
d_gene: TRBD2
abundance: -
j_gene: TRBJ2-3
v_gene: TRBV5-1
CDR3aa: CASSPGLAKTDTQYF
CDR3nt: TGCGCCAGCAGCCCTGGACTAGCTAAGACAGATACGCAGTATTTT

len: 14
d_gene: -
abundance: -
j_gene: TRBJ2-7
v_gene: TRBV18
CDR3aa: CASSPRQVPYEQYF
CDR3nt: TGTGCCAGCTCACCTCGACAGGTCCCCTACGAGCAGTACTTC

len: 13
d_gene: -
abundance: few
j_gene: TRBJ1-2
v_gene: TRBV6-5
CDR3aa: CASSYSGGRGYTF
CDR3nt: TGTGCCAGCAGTTACTCGGGGGGGCGAGGCTACACCTTC

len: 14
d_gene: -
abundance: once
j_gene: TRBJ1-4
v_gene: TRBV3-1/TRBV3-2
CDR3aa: CASSQNQGNEKLFF
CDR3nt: TGTGCCAGCAGCCAAAACCAGGGTAATGAAAAACTGTTTTTT

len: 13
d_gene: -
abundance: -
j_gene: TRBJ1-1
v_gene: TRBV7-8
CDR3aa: CASSLAGATEAFF
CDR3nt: TGTGCCAGCAGCTTAGCTGGAGCCACTGAAGCTTTCTTT

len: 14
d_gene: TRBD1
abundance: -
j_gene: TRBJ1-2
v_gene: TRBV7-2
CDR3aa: CASSLGTDNYGYTF
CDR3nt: TGTGCCAGCAGCTTGGGGACAGATAACTATGGCTACACCTTC

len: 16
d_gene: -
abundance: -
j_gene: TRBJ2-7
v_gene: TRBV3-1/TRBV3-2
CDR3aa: CASSQDGSRGSYEQYF
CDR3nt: TGTGCCAGCAGCCAAGATGGGTCCAGGGGATCCTACGAGCAGTACTTC

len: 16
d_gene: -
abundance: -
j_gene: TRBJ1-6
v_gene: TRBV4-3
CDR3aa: CASSQDLDTRFSPLHF
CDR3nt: TGCGCCAGCAGCCAAGATTTGGACACCAGGTTTTCACCCCTCCACTTT

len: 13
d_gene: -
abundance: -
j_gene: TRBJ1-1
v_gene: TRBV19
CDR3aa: CASSRWTATEAFF
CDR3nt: TGTGCCAGTAGTCGTTGGACAGCCACTGAAGCTTTCTTT

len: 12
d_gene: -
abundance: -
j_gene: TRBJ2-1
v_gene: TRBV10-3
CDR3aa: CAISDRYNEQFF
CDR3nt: TGTGCCATCAGTGACAGATACAATGAGCAGTTCTTC

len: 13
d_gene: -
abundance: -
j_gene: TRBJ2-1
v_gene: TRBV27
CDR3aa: CASSPPRADEQFF
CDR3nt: TGTGCCAGCAGTCCACCCAGGGCCGATGAGCAGTTCTTC

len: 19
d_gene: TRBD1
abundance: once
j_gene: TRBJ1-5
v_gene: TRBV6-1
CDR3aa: CASSEDTGAAEYSNQPQHF
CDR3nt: TGTGCCAGCAGTGAAGATACAGGGGCCGCCGAATATAGCAATCAGCCCCAGCATTTT

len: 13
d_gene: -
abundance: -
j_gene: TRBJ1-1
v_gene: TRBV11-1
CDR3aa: CASSFATQGEAFF
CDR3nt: TGTGCCAGCAGCTTCGCGACTCAGGGCGAAGCTTTCTTT

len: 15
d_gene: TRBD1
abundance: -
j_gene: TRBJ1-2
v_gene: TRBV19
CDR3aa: CASTYSGQGTYGYTF
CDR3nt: TGTGCCAGTACTTACTCAGGACAGGGTACCTATGGCTACACCTTC

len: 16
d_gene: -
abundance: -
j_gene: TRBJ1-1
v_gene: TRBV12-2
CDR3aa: CASRLRGGTADTEAFF
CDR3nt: TGTGCAAGTCGCTTAAGGGGGGGCACTGCGGACACTGAAGCTTTCTTT

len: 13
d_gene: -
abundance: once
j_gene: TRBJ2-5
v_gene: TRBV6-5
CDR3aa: CASRGLPQETQYF
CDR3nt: TGTGCCAGCAGAGGACTGCCCCAAGAGACCCAGTACTTC

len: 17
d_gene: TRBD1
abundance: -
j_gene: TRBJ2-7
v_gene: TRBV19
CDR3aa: CASRPTHRDRVGYEQYF
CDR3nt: TGTGCCAGTAGACCTACTCACCGGGACAGGGTCGGTTACGAGCAGTACTTC

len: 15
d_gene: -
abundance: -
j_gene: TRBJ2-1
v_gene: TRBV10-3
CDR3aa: CAISESVSSYNEQFF
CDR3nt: TGTGCCATCAGTGAGTCGGTCAGTTCCTACAATGAGCAGTTCTTC

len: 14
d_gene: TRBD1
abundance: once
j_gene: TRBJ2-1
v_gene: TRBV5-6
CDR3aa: CASRLGQGALEQFF
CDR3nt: TGTGCCAGCAGATTAGGACAGGGGGCGCTTGAGCAGTTCTTC

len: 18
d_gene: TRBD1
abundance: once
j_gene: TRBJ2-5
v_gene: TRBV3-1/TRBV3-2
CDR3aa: CASSQGLRSAGGEETQYF
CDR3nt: TGTGCCAGCAGCCAAGGATTAAGGTCGGCAGGGGGAGAAGAGACCCAGTACTTC

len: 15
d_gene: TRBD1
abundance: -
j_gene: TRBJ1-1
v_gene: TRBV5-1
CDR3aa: CASRQPGQGNTEAFF
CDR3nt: TGCGCCAGCAGACAACCGGGACAGGGGAACACTGAAGCTTTCTTT

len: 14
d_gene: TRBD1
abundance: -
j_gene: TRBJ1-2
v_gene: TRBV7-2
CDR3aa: CASSFDRGGGGYTF
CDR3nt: TGTGCCAGCAGCTTTGACAGGGGGGGTGGTGGCTACACCTTC

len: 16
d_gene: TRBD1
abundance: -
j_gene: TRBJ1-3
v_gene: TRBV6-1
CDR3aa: CASSEDAWDSGNTIYF
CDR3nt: TGTGCCAGCAGTGAAGATGCGTGGGACAGTGGAAACACCATATATTTT

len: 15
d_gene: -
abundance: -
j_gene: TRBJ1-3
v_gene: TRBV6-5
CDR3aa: CASSYDRSAGNTIYF
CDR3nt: TGTGCCAGCAGTTACGACAGGTCGGCTGGAAACACCATATATTTT

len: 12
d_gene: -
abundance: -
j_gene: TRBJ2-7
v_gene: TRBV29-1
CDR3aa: CSGGTGTYEQYF
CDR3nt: TGCAGCGGCGGGACGGGGACCTACGAGCAGTACTTC

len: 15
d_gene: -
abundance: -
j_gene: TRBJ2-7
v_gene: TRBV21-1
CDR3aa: CASSKGQGSSYEQYF
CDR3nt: TGTGCCAGCAGCAAAGGGCAGGGCAGCTCCTACGAGCAGTACTTC

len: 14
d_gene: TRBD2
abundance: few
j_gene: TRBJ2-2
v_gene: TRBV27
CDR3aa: CASSVSGRAAELFF
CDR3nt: TGTGCCAGCTCAGTCAGTGGGAGGGCCGCGGAGCTGTTTTTT